This note documents a single T cell receptor (beta chain) sequence. The sample comes from a study of blood T cell repertoires in COVID-19. Study-level information: The samples span acute and convalescent COVID-19 from the United States, Italy and Spain. Sources were T cells, B-cell-depleted T cells, or PBMCs; the material itself was cDNA or gDNA.

V gave up 5 bases and J gave up 8 bases; unmatched junction bases: 17. Germline V gene data show CDR1 as MNHEY and CDR2 as SMNVEV (reference sequence). The CDR3 covers 17 residues. Sequencing used immunoSEQ multiplex PCR; TCRdb keeps in-frame clones, though not all of them. The sample yields approximately 130,000 clones, around 86% seen once. Specimen: peripheral blood. This chain links TRBV27 with TRBJ2-3; TRBD1 agrees at 9 bases. This receptor was taken from a man in his forties with active or convalescent COVID-19. The CDR3 spells CASSPDTGTGRTRTQYF. CDR3 DNA sequence: TGTGCCAGCAGTCCAGACACCGGGACAGGGAGGACGCGTACGCAGTATTTT.